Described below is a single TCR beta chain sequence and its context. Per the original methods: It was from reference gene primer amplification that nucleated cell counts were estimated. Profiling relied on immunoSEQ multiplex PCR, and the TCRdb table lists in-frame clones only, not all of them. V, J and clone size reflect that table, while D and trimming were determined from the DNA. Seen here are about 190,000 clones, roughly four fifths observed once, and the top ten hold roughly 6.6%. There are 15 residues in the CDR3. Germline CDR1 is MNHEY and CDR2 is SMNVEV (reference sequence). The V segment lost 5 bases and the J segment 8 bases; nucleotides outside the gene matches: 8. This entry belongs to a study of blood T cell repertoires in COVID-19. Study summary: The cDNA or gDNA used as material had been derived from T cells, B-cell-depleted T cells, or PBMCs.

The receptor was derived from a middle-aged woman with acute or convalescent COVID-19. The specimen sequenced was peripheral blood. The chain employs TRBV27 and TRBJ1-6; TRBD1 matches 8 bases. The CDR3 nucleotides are TGTGCCAGCAGTCCTCGTCAGGGGGCAGATTCACCCCTCCACTTT. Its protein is CASSPRQGADSPLHF.